This T cell receptor beta chain was sequenced during a study of T cells after yellow fever vaccination. Broader study findings: A secondary response was less intense yet reached its peak sooner, at day 5 versus 15. A minor fraction of clonotypes spanned both CD4 and CD8 compartments.

This CDR3 contains 13 residues. CDR1 KGHSH and CDR2 LQKENI come from the germline V gene. V was shortened by 5 bases and J by 2 bases, with 10 bases between the two germline ends. In its sample, this clonotype was seen a few times. Its antigen is currently unknown. TCRdb fed the 5' RACE reads into MiXCR, producing one record per CDR3 protein. The profile covers roughly 300,000 distinct CDR3 sequences, with around 7% appearing a single time and 18% taken by the ten largest. This rearrangement joins TRBV18 to TRBJ2-7, with a weak D call TRBD2 (5 bases). The sequencing here drew on PBMCs, taken around 45 days after the first yellow fever vaccination. The source of this sequence is a man aged 18-30 years who received the YFV17D yellow fever vaccine. This CDR3 is CASSAREAYEQYF. The CDR3 DNA follows: TGTGCCAGCTCAGCCCGGGAAGCCTACGAGCAGTACTTC. The variable domain in full, completed from reference TRBV18 and TRBJ2-7, reads NAGVMQNPRHLVRRRGQEARLRCSPMKGHSHVYWYRQLPEEGLKFMVYLQKENIIDESGMPKERFSAEFPKEGPSILRIQQVVRGDSAAYFCASSAREAYEQYFGPGTRLTVT.